This T cell receptor (beta chain) was identified during a study of cytomegalovirus exposure and HLA in healthy donors (dated by TCRdb to about 2017). General notes on the study: An earlier analysis of 587 of the donors reported approximately 300 Gb of sequence data and about 120 million unique TCR beta sequences obtained from about 200 million T cells. Roughly 300 gigabases of sequencing data and around 85 million unique TCR sequences made up an early release that covered under 750 HLA-typed donors. Of the roughly 400 genotyped donors, about 84% fell in the genetic ancestry cluster associated with self-reported Caucasian donors. The study aimed to test whether cataloging public T cell receptors could reveal signatures of past pathogen exposure. The study profiled the T cell repertoires of around 700 subjects by immunosequencing and related them to cytomegalovirus serostatus. In addition to the first cohort of 650 to 750 subjects, a separate validation cohort of approximately 130 different subjects was used. The study combined high-throughput TCR immunosequencing, statistical association of individual TCRs with disease status, and machine learning to predict cytomegalovirus infection status. A later analysis re-analyzed previously published TCR beta repertoires from several hundred donors and added high-resolution HLA genotyping to study TCR occurrence patterns. In the later analysis, no new phenotypic data were used to find candidate immune exposures; instead, reliance was placed on TCR beta sequences and their occurrence across donors. An earlier analysis of fewer than 750 of the donors used high-throughput TCR beta sequencing to judge whether each TCR beta V gene segment behaved as functional or pseudogenic. Donor age, sex, ethnicity and CMV serostatus were collected together with the repertoire data. Genome-wide SNP genotypes for about 65% of the 666 donors were used in a later genetic analysis, which treated that subset as a discovery cohort. Every repertoire in the discovery cohort had been generated on one and the same sequencing platform. HLA typing covered class I and class II loci at four-digit resolution. The number of typed donors differed by locus: about 629-630 for A, B, C, DRB1 and DQB1; 500 to 550 for DQA1; 600 to 610 for DPA1; and roughly 490 for DPB1. Roughly 5 DR-DQ haplotypes were handled as single units for association and clustering, since linkage in the cohort was strong. Among approximately 370 genotyped donors of the cohort, an average of around 240,000 unique TCR beta nucleotide sequences was sequenced per donor, of which roughly 17% were non-productive. What the study reported, not specific to this receptor: Because counts were too low, about 15 rarely observed V segments, including chromosome 9 orphons, were left out of the earlier analysis of 500 to 750 of the donors. According to a later analysis, most CMV-associated TCR beta chains appeared to be HLA-restricted, and the HLA associations seemed to be driven largely by CMV exposure. In a later analysis, HLA-associated TCR beta chains showed more clonal expansion and lower generation probabilities than non-associated chains that were equally common. Some IMGT-functional V segments, including TRBV6-2 and TRBV6-3, could not be distinguished by the 87-base-pair reads and were therefore excluded. Broadly in line with IMGT annotations, most TCR beta V segments showed up in productive rearrangements about 87% or about 30% of the time in an earlier analysis of 587 of the donors. Most TCR sequences were seen in very few donors, while some public TCRs were found in many individuals. At a false discovery rate of 0.05, a later analysis linked 16,951 TCR beta sequences to specific HLA alleles. A further reported finding was that TCR beta sequences accurately predicted the HLA-A and HLA-B alleles for most subjects in the first cohort. The classifier was reported to diagnose cytomegalovirus status with high specificity and sensitivity in both the original cohort and the validation cohort. In a later analysis, TCR association rates were found to vary across HLA loci, with the most associated TCRs seen for DRB1 alleles and the fewest for HLA-C alleles. A total of roughly 160 TCR beta chains were listed by the study as associated with cytomegalovirus. The cohort was sequenced for TCR beta chains only, and without alpha or paired-chain data the features that could be detected were limited. V-gene and J-gene trimming of TCR beta chains was associated with a missense DCLRE1C variant in a later genetic analysis, and the association was replicated in an independent cohort. According to a later analysis, parvovirus B19, influenza, CMV and Epstein-Barr virus appeared linked to several top co-occurrence clusters. Linkage disequilibrium might explain the correlated functional status among segregating V segments, but an unknown experimental factor could not be ruled out. For the cohort, immune exposure information was limited to CMV serostatus. The sequencing pipeline was judged likely to have produced a cluster of highly shared sequence variants as a technical artifact. Because HLA typing was unavailable for some donors at each locus, only the typed subset was used in association tests. It was suggested by the authors that the approach could potentially be generalized to other disease states and immunological phenotypes. When HLA alleles, especially DR and DQ, strongly co-occurred, attributing TCR associations to individual alleles was difficult. Three of the identified cytomegalovirus-associated TCR beta chains were confirmed in vitro to be specific for cytomegalovirus antigens. Roughly uniform sequencing depth across donors was assumed in presence/absence analyses, although this assumption may not hold. A later genetic analysis reported fewer N-insertions in productive TCRs among donors in an Asian-associated ancestry cluster than the 666-donor mean.

The cohort consisted of 650 to 850 healthy bone marrow donors. All cohort members were sampled while nominally healthy, although unrecorded immune exposures were likely present. The donor was CMV seronegative and belonged to the group of 352 seronegative cohort members. A peripheral blood sample was collected from each donor, and TCR beta sequencing was performed on peripheral blood mononuclear cells. Genomic DNA was extracted from the blood cell samples with the Qiagen DNeasy Blood Extraction Kit. Receptor amplification or capture employed the immunoSEQ multiplex PCR assay. For the multiplex PCR, a mixture combining 60 forward primers for TCR Vbeta segments and 13 reverse primers for TCR Jbeta segments was used. The CDR3 region of rearranged TCR beta genes was amplified from genomic DNA by a multiplex PCR assay. The Illumina HiSeq System was used to sequence the amplified TCR beta libraries as 87-base-pair reads. The study's own analysis went as follows. Across the 666 repertoires, a later analysis counted around 80 million unique TCR beta chains, 9.5 million to 12 million of which were shared by at least two donors. Raw reads were error-corrected and collapsed into unique sequences with a nearest-neighbor algorithm that merged closely related sequences to remove PCR and sequencing errors. Alignment of CDR3 sequences to IMGT reference sequences was used to assign V, D and J gene segments. For a sequence to be retained, a match of at least six nucleotides to both a V gene segment and a J gene segment was required. Rearrangements were classified as productive when the CDR3 lacked stop codons and remained in frame with V and J, and all other rearrangements were classified as non-productive. CDR3 was defined according to IMGT convention as the region running from the second conserved V-encoded cysteine to the conserved J-encoded phenylalanine. The earlier analysis of about 570 of the donors excluded any sequence lacking an unambiguous match to a single V gene segment. In an earlier analysis of more than 500 of the donors, a V segment was called functional when productive rearrangements were above 56.7%, and segregating when the standard deviation between donors exceeded 5%. To diagnose cytomegalovirus status from the catalog of TCR beta chain sequences, a statistical classification framework was built. In a later analysis, V and J genes were assigned by comparing TCR nucleotide sequences against IMGT/GENE-DB human TR gene sequences. Using the TCRdist pipeline, a later analysis assigned CDR3 sequences along with most-parsimonious VDJ recombination scenarios. In a later analysis, every TCR beta chain was defined by the combination of its CDR3 amino acid sequence and its V-gene family, and reads without a unique V-gene family were dropped. To address suspected cross-contamination and a sequencing artifact, a later analysis removed roughly 640 highly shared, low-generation-probability nucleotide sequences. A later analysis calculated a clonal expansion index for each public chain from normalized within-repertoire ranks of inferred template counts. In a later analysis, generation probabilities were computed with a VDJ recombination model fitted to out-of-frame rearrangements, and the resulting probabilities were checked against IGoR. Hypergeometric tests were used in a later analysis to score TCR-TCR, TCR-HLA and TCR-CMV co-occurrence, with a repertoire-size bias correction applied to the TCR pairs. A later analysis estimated false discovery rates by permuting HLA or CMV assignments 20 times. In a later analysis, co-occurring TCRs were grouped using DBSCAN, with TCRdist sequence similarity added in when clustering inside HLA-allele-positive subsets. Repertoires with fewer than 30,000 or more than 120,000 public chains, plus five repertoires with anomalous nucleotide sharing, were excluded from co-occurrence clustering. TCRdb carries this immuneACCESS record with in-frame sequences only. Its versions omit some clonotypes, under half of them owing to an unresolved V gene in the studies checked, with the rest unexplained. Clone size and V and J calls were adopted from that table, with D and trimming inferred from the DNA. Within this sample are roughly 100,000 clones, with 70% to 90% of them counted one time only. The leading ten clones occupy just over 2.5% of the sample.

Reading the germline V gene gives CDR1 SGHVS and CDR2 FQNEAQ. The CDR3 numbers 16 residues from cysteine through phenylalanine. The read is trimmed to its CDR3 DNA, 48 bases read in frame from base 1. Trimming leaves V shorter by 5 bases and J shorter by 0 bases, with the junction holding 6 bases beyond the gene matches. A word on this clone: Its antigen is still unknown. The record has no base qualities; no much larger clone is one base away.

Sequencing used PBMCs. The TCR originated in a man aged 40-49 years in good health and CMV-seronegative. The chain is encoded by TRBV7-8 joined to TRBJ2-7; 11 middle bases align to TRBD1. The CDR3 amino acid sequence is: CASSIGGTGGSYEQYF. The sequenced DNA is TGTGCCAGCAGCATAGGCGGGACAGGGGGCTCCTACGAGCAGTACTTC.